The 26 T cell receptor beta chains in this list originate from one sample, sequenced in a study of blood T cell repertoires in COVID-19. Some clones are missing from TCRdb's copy, which holds only in-frame ones; the method was immunoSEQ multiplex PCR. The sample includes some 140,000 clones, more than 65% seen only once; the top ten take under 15%. The sequenced sample was peripheral blood. The source is a man of 80 years or more with acute or convalescent COVID-19.

The rearrangement uses TRBV5-4 and TRBJ2-7, with 7 bases fitting TRBD2. The CDR3 is 14 amino acids. Germline CDR1 reads SGHNT; CDR2 reads YYREEE (reference sequence). V lost 4 bases, J lost 3 bases, and 7 bases stayed unmatched. The CDR3: CASSREAGYYEQYF. CDR3 in DNA: TGTGCCAGCAGCCGGGAGGCAGGGTACTACGAGCAGTACTTC.

The CDR3 DNA reads as TGTGCCAGCAGTTACTCGGCGGACAGGGGGGTAGCCAAAAACATTCAGTACTTC. Its translation: CASSYSADRGVAKNIQYF. V and J are TRBV6-2 or TRBV6-3 and TRBJ2-4; 10 bases align to TRBD1. Germline V gene lookup returns CDR1 MNHEY and CDR2 SVGEGT. Germline trimming cut 0 bases from V and 0 bases from J; bases unmatched to any gene: 5. There are 18 residues in the CDR3.

The J gene is TRBJ1-2, the V gene TRBV3-1 (or the pseudogene TRBV3-2), with D maybe TRBD1 (5 bases). The germline V gene has CDR1 LGHDT and CDR2 YNNKEL (reference sequence). The V and J ends lost 1 base and 7 bases respectively, with 13 bases between them. The length of the CDR3 is 14 residues. The CDR3 nucleotides are TGTGCCAGCAGCCAAGCCGAGGGGAGGTCTGGCTACACCTTC. It specifies CASSQAEGRSGYTF.

The chain uses TRBV7-9 and TRBJ1-5; D uncertain. CDR3 length: 14 residues. V was trimmed by 4 bases and J by 9 bases, leaving 16 bases between them. The germline CDR1 and CDR2 sequences are SEHNR and FQNEAQ (reference sequence). CDR3 in DNA: TGTGCCAGCAGCTCCACACCGGGCGCGGGGCCCCAGCATTTT. Its translation: CASSSTPGAGPQHF.

The gene calls are TRBV4-3 and TRBJ2-5, with D unclear. Deletions cut 0 bases from V and 4 bases from J, with 12 bases between. Germline CDR1 reads LGHNA; CDR2 reads YSLEER. The CDR3 covers 15 residues. The CDR3 DNA reads TGCGCCAGCAGCCAAGATCACGGGTTAAGAGAGACCCAGTACTTC. Translated: CASSQDHGLRETQYF.

The chain couples TRBV7-2 to TRBJ2-7, with D possibly matching TRBD2 (6 bases). Trimming removed 0 bases at V and 4 bases at J, with 7 bases between. Germline V gene sequence: CDR1 SGHTA, CDR2 FQGNSA. The CDR3 has 13 residues. In DNA form, the CDR3 reads TGTGCCAGCAGCTTAGCGGAGGGTTACGAGCAGTACTTC. Translation: CASSLAEGYEQYF.

V is TRBV4-1 and J is TRBJ2-2, with a possible D match to TRBD2 (5 bases). V gave up 0 bases and J gave up 5 bases, with 16 bases separating them. The CDR3 has 17 residues. The germline V gene encodes CDR1 MGHRA and CDR2 YSYEKL. The CDR3 is CASSQDGGGGRTGELFF. The CDR3 region has the DNA TGCGCCAGCAGCCAAGACGGAGGAGGCGGTCGGACCGGGGAGCTGTTTTTT.

CDR3 sequence: CASSLALSGGDQETQYF. CDR3 nucleotides: TGTGCCAGCAGCTTAGCGCTGAGCGGGGGGGACCAAGAGACCCAGTACTTC. The chain has TRBV7-2 and TRBJ2-5; 10 positions match TRBD2. V lost 0 bases and J lost 0; bases outside the gene matches: 4. Germline V gene sequence: CDR1 SGHTA, CDR2 FQGNSA. The CDR3 length is 17 residues.

The J gene is TRBJ2-4, the V gene TRBV19, with a tentative D call TRBD2 (5 bases). With 4 bases removed from V and 1 base from J, the gap between germline ends came to 17 bases. The germline CDR1 and CDR2 sequences are LNHDA and SQIVND (reference sequence). The CDR3 length is 17 residues. The CDR3 protein is CASSNGKDRWAKNIQYF. CDR3 DNA: TGTGCCAGTAGTAACGGGAAAGACCGTTGGGCCAAAAACATTCAGTACTTC.

J is TRBJ2-7 and V is TRBV7-2; maybe TRBD2 (5 bases). The CDR3 covers 12 residues. Trimming took 6 bases from V and 0 from J, leaving 6 bases between them. Germline V gives CDR1 SGHTA, CDR2 FQGNSA. CDR3 loop: CASSRGSYEQYF. The CDR3 region has the DNA TGTGCCAGCAGTCGGGGCTCCTACGAGCAGTACTTC. Based on the CDR3 plus reference TRBV7-2 and TRBJ2-7, the full variable domain is GAGVSQSPSNKVTEKGKDVELRCDPISGHTALYWYRQSLGQGLEFLIYFQGNSAPDKSGLPSDRFSAERTGGSVSTLTIQRTQQEDSAVYLCASSRGSYEQYFGPGTRLTVT.

The chain uses TRBV19 and TRBJ1-2; D not resolved. Trimming shortened V by 1 base and J by 0 bases, and 9 bases separated the two germline ends. Per the germline V gene, CDR1 is LNHDA and CDR2 is SQIVND (reference sequence). This CDR3 contains 15 residues. The CDR3 reads CASSIAELANYGYTF. The DNA of the CDR3 is TGTGCCAGTAGTATAGCGGAACTAGCTAACTATGGCTACACCTTC.

V is TRBV18 and J is TRBJ2-6; D is perhaps TRBD1 (6 bases). Germline-derived CDR1 and CDR2 are KGHSH and LQKENI. The length of the CDR3 is 16 residues. V was pared by 3 bases and J by 0 bases, with 9 bases between. The DNA of the CDR3 is TGTGCCAGCTCACCGACAGGAGACTCTGGGGCCAACGTCCTGACTTTC. Residues: CASSPTGDSGANVLTF.

Only a few counts were recorded for this clone. The chain links TRBV27 to TRBJ2-3, with 16 bases identical to TRBD2. V lost 5 bases to trimming and J lost 10 bases; unmatched junction nucleotides: 3. Germline assignment: CDR1 MNHEY and CDR2 SMNVEV (reference sequence). The CDR3 covers 14 residues. The CDR3 DNA reads as TGTGCCAGCAGTCCCGGGACTAGCGGGGGGGCGCAGTATTTT. Its translation is CASSPGTSGGAQYF.

At least ten counts were recorded for this clone. This rearrangement joins TRBV15 to TRBJ1-1; the match to TRBD1 covers 8 bases. The CDR3 length is 19 residues. In germline, CDR1 is LNHNV, CDR2 YYDKDF (reference sequence). Trimming removed 0 bases from V and 4 bases from J; junction bases left unmatched: 16. CDR3 amino acids: CATSREPDRASTRGTEAFF. CDR3 coding DNA: TGTGCCACCAGCAGAGAACCGGACAGGGCCTCAACGCGGGGCACTGAAGCTTTCTTT. Supplemented by reference TRBV15 and TRBJ1-1, the full variable domain reads DAMVIQNPRYQVTQFGKPVTLSCSQTLNHNVMYWYQQKSSQAPKLLFHYYDKDFNNEADTPDNFQSRRPNTSFCFLDIRSPGLGDTAMYLCATSREPDRASTRGTEAFFGQGTRLTVV.

The chain couples TRBV27 to TRBJ1-2, with 9 bases matching TRBD1. CDR1 is MNHEY, CDR2 SMNVEV, per germline (reference sequence). The CDR3 has 15 amino acids. J was trimmed by 4 bases and V by 5 bases; bases with no gene match: 8. The CDR3 is CASSPQGALSYGYTF. For the CDR3, the DNA is TGTGCCAGCAGTCCACAGGGGGCGCTGAGCTATGGCTACACCTTC.

The CDR3 region has the DNA TGCGCCAGCAGGGGGGGGGCCAGGGACGAGGGCACCGGGGAGCTGTTTTTT. Encoded protein: CASRGGARDEGTGELFF. This chain uses TRBV4-1 with TRBJ2-2; D possibly corresponds to TRBD2 (7 bases). Per germline, CDR1 MGHRA and CDR2 YSYEKL. CDR3 length: 17 residues. V dropped 6 bases and J dropped 4 bases, with 21 bases sitting between them.

The chain recombines TRBV6-6 with TRBJ1-3, with a tentative D call TRBD1 (5 bases). The CDR3 has 16 amino acids. Germline CDR1 MNHNY, CDR2 SVGAGI (reference sequence). Deletions cut 0 bases from V and 0 bases from J, with 9 bases between. The CDR3 spells CASSYSAGGSGNTIYF. The CDR3 bases are TGTGCCAGCAGTTACTCGGCCGGGGGCTCTGGAAACACCATATATTTT.

The chain is built from TRBV29-1 and TRBJ2-6; 7 bases are a match to TRBD1. The length of the CDR3 is 14 residues. The germline V gene has CDR1 SQVTM and CDR2 ANQGSEA. V lost 6 bases and J lost 4; bases outside the gene matches: 6. The CDR3 nucleotides are TGCAGCGTAAATACAGGGGTAGGGGCCAACGTCCTGACTTTC. Translating gives CSVNTGVGANVLTF.

V and J are TRBV2 and TRBJ1-5; D ambiguous. The V and J ends lost 0 bases and 5 bases respectively, with 5 bases between them. CDR1 is SNHLY, CDR2 FYNNEI, per germline. The CDR3 runs 13 residues. The CDR3 region has the DNA TGTGCCAGCAGTGAAGCCTTTTATCAGCCCCAGCATTTT. Its translation: CASSEAFYQPQHF.

V usage is TRBV7-2 and J usage is TRBJ2-5; TRBD1 matches at 7 bases. V was clipped by 2 bases and J by 5 bases; unmatched bases: 11. The germline gives CDR1 SGHTA, CDR2 FQGNSA. CDR3 size: 16 residues. CDR3 DNA sequence: TGTGCCAGCAGCTTAATTTCCCTTGTCAGGGGGGAGACCCAGTACTTC. This gives the protein CASSLISLVRGETQYF.

This clone has just a few counts. The chain is built from TRBV14 and TRBJ1-2, with unresolved D. The length of the CDR3 is 15 residues. The germline CDR1 and CDR2 sequences are SGHDN and FVKESK. V was trimmed by 4 bases and J by 6 bases, leaving 18 bases between them. CDR3 DNA: TGTGCCAGCAGCCCAACCCGCGTCGGACTTGATGGCTACACCTTC. It specifies CASSPTRVGLDGYTF.

V is TRBV20-1 and J is TRBJ1-5, with D unresolved. The germline V gene has CDR1 DFQATT and CDR2 SNEGSKA (reference sequence). Deletions cut 3 bases from V and 5 bases from J, with 8 bases between. CDR3 length: 12 residues. CDR3 in amino acids: CSASGGDQPQHF. In nucleotides, the CDR3 is TGCAGTGCTAGTGGCGGGGATCAGCCCCAGCATTTT.

The chain joins TRBV6-1 to TRBJ2-3; 8 positions match TRBD1. The germline V gene encodes CDR1 MNHNS and CDR2 SASEGT. This CDR3 has 15 residues. V shed 5 bases, J shed 5 bases, and the junction held 9 bases outside the gene matches. This chain's CDR3 is CASSSIFRGRDTQYF. CDR3 bases: TGTGCCAGCAGTTCCATCTTCAGGGGGCGAGATACGCAGTATTTT.

The rearrangement uses TRBV5-5 and TRBJ1-3; the D gene is possibly TRBD1 (6 bases). Germline V CDR1 and CDR2: SGHKS, YYEKEE (reference sequence). There are 15 residues in the CDR3. The V end was cut by 3 bases, the J end by 1 base, with 11 bases between. CDR3 protein: CASSSTGQSGNTIYF. For the CDR3, the DNA is TGTGCCAGCAGCTCCACAGGGCAATCTGGAAACACCATATATTTT.

The DNA of the CDR3 is TGCGCCAGCAGCTTGGGAGACATAAACAATGAGCAGTTCTTC. Translated: CASSLGDINNEQFF. The chain uses TRBV5-1 and TRBJ2-1; D unclear. The V and J ends lost 0 bases and 5 bases respectively, with 9 bases between them. This CDR3 is built from 14 residues. Per the germline V gene, CDR1 is SGHRS and CDR2 is YFSETQ. Supplemented by reference TRBV5-1 and TRBJ2-1, the full variable domain reads KAGVTQTPRYLIKTRGQQVTLSCSPISGHRSVSWYQQTPGQGLQFLFEYFSETQRNKGNFPGRFSGRQFSNSRSEMNVSTLELGDSALYLCASSLGDINNEQFFGPGTRLTVL.

V is TRBV9 and J is TRBJ1-4; TRBD1 agrees at 9 bases. CDR1 and CDR2 from the germline V gene are SGDLS and YYNGEE. The CDR3 totals 16 residues. Unmatched junction bases numbered 7, after V lost 0 bases and J lost 7 bases. CDR3 nucleotide sequence: TGTGCCAGCAGCGTAGAAAGGACAGGGGCAAGTGAAAAACTGTTTTTT. Amino acid sequence: CASSVERTGASEKLFF.